The clone carrying this T cell receptor beta chain was recorded at least ten times. Its target is unknown. At one boundary the junction diverges from the germline segment, which might be a read error. One entry per CDR3 protein, called by TCRdb with MiXCR from the reads. The data contain roughly 860,000 distinct CDR3 sequences, less than 35% of them singletons. The CDR3 is 11 residues long. Germline V CDR1 and CDR2: MGHRA, YSYEKL. These data are taken from a study of T cell repertoires in cytomegalovirus infection. Study-level background: Well-studied HLA-B-restricted CMV epitopes were used in the study alongside recently identified HLA-C-restricted ones. Based on public TCR beta signatures, there were indications of CMV infection and of a matching HLA type.

The source material was cultured CD8+ T cells from PBMCs, sampled from culture after CMV antigen stimulation. This clonotype originated in a human donor in good health (CMV status not recorded). Some clones in this sample may be carry-over from other donors' samples. The chain combines TRBV4-1 with TRBJ2-1; D uncertain. CDR3 amino acids: CASSQVNEQFF. As DNA, the CDR3 is TGTGCCAGCAGCCAAGTCAATGAGCAGTTCTTC.